Below, one T cell receptor beta chain is given with its context. Antigen: not known. MiXCR was run by TCRdb on the RT-PCR reads, yielding one entry per CDR3 protein. The data contain approximately 490,000 distinct CDR3 sequences, around 7.9% of them seen just once; the ten biggest clones take up over 10%. These data come from a study of response to subunit inactivated influenza vaccine. The study, taken as a whole, reports: Authors suggested few new T cells are recruited by each seasonal influenza vaccination.

Trimming left V 0 bases short and J 3 bases short, with 14 bases between. The CDR3 has 15 amino acids. Germline V gene lookup returns CDR1 DFQATT and CDR2 SNEGSKA (reference sequence). V and J are TRBV20-1 and TRBJ2-5; no definite D call. Sequenced material: PBMCs from blood, taken approximately 25 months after vaccination. This sequence originates from a man aged 50 to 69 who received an inactivated influenza vaccine. The CDR3 sequence is CSARDLVQAEETQYF. The CDR3 DNA reads TGCAGTGCTAGAGATCTAGTCCAGGCAGAAGAGACCCAGTACTTC.